This T cell receptor beta chain came from a study of T cell changes during pregnancy in multiple sclerosis. The CDR3 is 15 residues long. Per germline, CDR1 MNHEY and CDR2 SVGAGI. V shed 5 bases and J 7 bases; nucleotides not matched to a gene: 6. Generated by immunoSEQ multiplex PCR, the TCRdb table keeps only in-frame clones and is missing some. Of about 110,000 clones listed, 80% to 95% are singletons. This clonotype originated in a female donor with multiple sclerosis, enrolled in a pregnancy study. The genes are TRBV6-5 and TRBJ1-4, with 11 nucleotides matching TRBD1. The material was peripheral blood, obtained after pregnancy. CDR3 nucleotide sequence: TGTGCCAGCAGTCCCTCCGGGACAGGGGGTGAAAAACTGTTTTTT. Translation: CASSPSGTGGEKLFF.